Here is one T cell receptor beta chain with its context. Each CDR3 protein gets one entry in TCRdb, which reprocessed the 5' RACE reads and gives no DNA. The sample has about 450,000 distinct CDR3 sequences. These data belong to a study of monozygotic twins with inflammatory bowel disease. CDR1 KGHSH and CDR2 LQKENI come from the germline V gene. CDR3 length: 14 amino acids. The sequence derives from a human donor with ulcerative colitis or Crohn's disease, or a healthy co-twin of an affected twin (not recorded which). The rearrangement joins TRBV18 to TRBJ2-2; TCRdb reports TRBD2, a call that lacks DNA to check it against. The specimen was blood. The CDR3 sequence is CASSPPTSPGELFF.